Here is one T cell receptor (beta chain) with its context. In the original processing: Reference gene primer amplification gave estimated nucleated cell counts. Here immunoSEQ multiplex PCR was the method, and the copy in TCRdb shows in-frame clones only, minus some. That table supplies the V and J calls and clone size; D and trimming were determined from the DNA. This table holds a few hundred thousand clones, 85% to 90% found once. This sample is part of a study of blood T cell repertoires in COVID-19. The overall study: Samples came from the United States, Italy and Spain, spanning acute and convalescent COVID-19. T cells, B-cell-depleted T cells, or PBMCs provided the cDNA or gDNA that served as material.

This CDR3 region has 16 residues. Germline CDR1 reads SGHDT; CDR2 reads YYEEEE. Trimming removed 0 bases at V and 3 bases at J, with 14 bases between. Specimen: peripheral blood. The clonotype was recovered from a man in his 60s with acute or convalescent COVID-19. The V gene is TRBV5-6, the J gene TRBJ2-3, with a tentative D call TRBD1 (6 bases). CDR3 protein: CASSLDWGPSTDTQYF. Here the CDR3 DNA reads TGTGCCAGCAGCTTGGACTGGGGGCCGTCGACAGATACGCAGTATTTT.